The rows below give T cell receptor beta chains drawn from one sample of a study of blood T cell repertoires in COVID-19. The protocol was immunoSEQ multiplex PCR, while the TCRdb copy is restricted to in-frame clones and leaves out a portion. Among 90,000 to 140,000 clones listed, roughly 80% were seen once. Sequenced material: peripheral blood. Receptors originate from an elderly woman with acute or convalescent COVID-19. CDR3s include the opening cysteine and the closing phenylalanine or tryptophan. Fields, in order: D gene, J gene, V gene, clone size, CDR3 DNA, CDR3 protein. D genes are given only for firm matches. Some rows mark clone size as missing; the rest say once, few, many or name a class of expanded clone.

D gene: TRBD2; J gene: TRBJ2-5; V gene: TRBV10-3; clone size: -; CDR3 DNA: TGTGCCATCAGTGAGTCGGTAGCGGGGATCCAAGAGACCCAGTACTTC; CDR3 protein: CAISESVAGIQETQYF
D gene: TRBD1; J gene: TRBJ2-2; V gene: TRBV19; clone size: once; CDR3 DNA: TGTGCCAGTAGTATGTATCCGGGACAGGGGAACACCGGGGAGCTGTTTTTT; CDR3 protein: CASSMYPGQGNTGELFF
D gene: -; J gene: TRBJ1-1; V gene: TRBV5-1; clone size: -; CDR3 DNA: TGCGCCAGCAGCTTGGGCGGGGATCCGGCTGAAGCTTTCTTT; CDR3 protein: CASSLGGDPAEAFF
D gene: TRBD1; J gene: TRBJ2-2; V gene: TRBV3-1/TRBV3-2; clone size: once; CDR3 DNA: TGTGCCAGCAGCCAAGTCCGGACAGGGAACACCGGGGAGCTGTTTTTT; CDR3 protein: CASSQVRTGNTGELFF
D gene: -; J gene: TRBJ2-3; V gene: TRBV2; clone size: few; CDR3 DNA: TGTGCCAGCAGTGACAGGGCGACGGATACGCAGTATTTT; CDR3 protein: CASSDRATDTQYF
D gene: -; J gene: TRBJ1-1; V gene: TRBV28; clone size: few; CDR3 DNA: TGTGCCAGCAGAGAGGCAGGGGTAACTGAAGCTTTCTTT; CDR3 protein: CASREAGVTEAFF
D gene: -; J gene: TRBJ1-3; V gene: TRBV15; clone size: -; CDR3 DNA: TGTGCCACCAGCAGAGATCTGACAGGTTCCAACACCATATATTTT; CDR3 protein: CATSRDLTGSNTIYF
D gene: TRBD1; J gene: TRBJ2-1; V gene: TRBV6-6; clone size: -; CDR3 DNA: TGTGCCAGCCTGACAGGGGGAAACAATGAGCAGTTCTTC; CDR3 protein: CASLTGGNNEQFF
D gene: -; J gene: TRBJ1-5; V gene: TRBV6-5; clone size: -; CDR3 DNA: TGTGCCAGCAGTTACTCGCCAGGGATCCAGCCCCAGCATTTT; CDR3 protein: CASSYSPGIQPQHF
D gene: -; J gene: TRBJ1-6; V gene: TRBV6-5; clone size: -; CDR3 DNA: TGTGCCAGCAGATGGGGGGGTAATTCACCCCTCCACTTT; CDR3 protein: CASRWGGNSPLHF
D gene: TRBD1; J gene: TRBJ2-1; V gene: TRBV19; clone size: -; CDR3 DNA: TGTGCCAGTATCAAAGACCGGGACAGTGTCAATGAGCAGTTCTTC; CDR3 protein: CASIKDRDSVNEQFF
D gene: -; J gene: TRBJ2-3; V gene: TRBV7-9; clone size: -; CDR3 DNA: TGTGCCAGCAGCTTTGTATTTAGCACAGATACGCAGTATTTT; CDR3 protein: CASSFVFSTDTQYF
D gene: -; J gene: TRBJ2-3; V gene: TRBV18; clone size: -; CDR3 DNA: TGTGCCAGCTCTTGGGGGGTCACAGATACGCAGTATTTT; CDR3 protein: CASSWGVTDTQYF
D gene: TRBD1; J gene: TRBJ2-1; V gene: TRBV7-2; clone size: -; CDR3 DNA: TGTGCCAGCAGCTTACGAGGACAGGGATGGAATGAGCAGTTCTTC; CDR3 protein: CASSLRGQGWNEQFF
D gene: -; J gene: TRBJ1-2; V gene: TRBV7-9; clone size: -; CDR3 DNA: TGTGCCAGCAGCTCCACAGGGTACGGCTATGGCTACACCTTC; CDR3 protein: CASSSTGYGYGYTF
D gene: TRBD1; J gene: TRBJ2-1; V gene: TRBV28; clone size: once; CDR3 DNA: TGTGCCAGCAGTTTACCGGGACAGGGGCTTTACAATGAGCAGTTCTTC; CDR3 protein: CASSLPGQGLYNEQFF
D gene: TRBD2; J gene: TRBJ2-1; V gene: TRBV5-1; clone size: -; CDR3 DNA: TGCGCCAGCAGCTGGGGGGGACTAGGGCCTGGGAATGAGCAGTTCTTC; CDR3 protein: CASSWGGLGPGNEQFF
D gene: -; J gene: TRBJ1-1; V gene: TRBV6-5; clone size: -; CDR3 DNA: TGTGCCAGCAGTTACTCGAATACTAACACTGAAGCTTTCTTT; CDR3 protein: CASSYSNTNTEAFF
D gene: -; J gene: TRBJ1-2; V gene: TRBV12-3/TRBV12-4; clone size: -; CDR3 DNA: TGTGCCAGCAGCCCGACAGTTAACTATGGCTACACCTTC; CDR3 protein: CASSPTVNYGYTF
D gene: TRBD1; J gene: TRBJ2-3; V gene: TRBV24-1; clone size: once; CDR3 DNA: TGTGCCACCAGCCGACAGGGGCCGGGAACAGATACGCAGTATTTT; CDR3 protein: CATSRQGPGTDTQYF
D gene: -; J gene: TRBJ2-2; V gene: TRBV18; clone size: -; CDR3 DNA: TGTGCCAGCTCCAGGCCCGGGGAGCTGTTTTTT; CDR3 protein: CASSRPGELFF
D gene: TRBD2; J gene: TRBJ2-1; V gene: TRBV18; clone size: -; CDR3 DNA: TGTGCCAGCTCACCGCTAGCGGGAGGATACAATGAGCAGTTCTTC; CDR3 protein: CASSPLAGGYNEQFF
D gene: -; J gene: TRBJ2-6; V gene: TRBV19; clone size: -; CDR3 DNA: TGTGCCAGTACTTCGACAGCTGGGGCCAACGTCCTGACTTTC; CDR3 protein: CASTSTAGANVLTF
D gene: TRBD2; J gene: TRBJ2-7; V gene: TRBV7-9; clone size: -; CDR3 DNA: TGTGCCAGCAGCTTAGGGGGACTAGCGGGATGGGCCGTAGACGAGCAGTACTTC; CDR3 protein: CASSLGGLAGWAVDEQYF
D gene: TRBD2; J gene: TRBJ2-5; V gene: TRBV5-1; clone size: -; CDR3 DNA: TGCGCCAGCAGCTTGGTTGGTCAAGCGGGAGTAGGGGAGACCCAGTACTTC; CDR3 protein: CASSLVGQAGVGETQYF
D gene: -; J gene: TRBJ2-5; V gene: TRBV29-1; clone size: -; CDR3 DNA: TGCAGCGTCGAACCTGACTGGAAAGAGACCCAGTACTTC; CDR3 protein: CSVEPDWKETQYF
D gene: TRBD1; J gene: TRBJ2-1; V gene: TRBV24-1; clone size: once; CDR3 DNA: TGTGCCACCAGTGAGTCGGGACAGGGAGATAACAATGAGCAGTTCTTC; CDR3 protein: CATSESGQGDNNEQFF
D gene: TRBD2; J gene: TRBJ2-7; V gene: TRBV5-1; clone size: few; CDR3 DNA: TGCGCCAGCAGCCCCGTGGGGCTAGCGGGTTACGAGCAGTACTTC; CDR3 protein: CASSPVGLAGYEQYF
D gene: TRBD1; J gene: TRBJ2-1; V gene: TRBV2; clone size: -; CDR3 DNA: TGTGCCAGCAGTGCAGCCAGGGGGTATGAGCAGTTCTTC; CDR3 protein: CASSAARGYEQFF
D gene: TRBD2; J gene: TRBJ2-1; V gene: TRBV11-2; clone size: medium-sized; CDR3 DNA: TGTGCCAGCAGCGATCCTCCCCTAGCGGGAGGGAATGAGCAGTTCTTC; CDR3 protein: CASSDPPLAGGNEQFF